Following are 28 T cell receptor beta chains from one sample sequenced in a study of cytomegalovirus exposure and HLA in healthy donors. Use of 60 Vbeta and 13 Jbeta primers characterized the PCR. The data were produced by immunoSEQ multiplex PCR, yet TCRdb's version contains in-frame clones alone and is incomplete. The sample contains over 150,000 clones, roughly four fifths of which appear only once. Specimen: PBMCs. These receptor sequences come from a man over 45 in good health and CMV-seropositive.

This clone was seen more than once but under ten times. J is TRBJ1-6 and V is TRBV6-1; unclear D gene. V lost 6 bases and J lost 4, with 7 bases in between. This CDR3 is built from 13 residues. Germline-derived CDR1 and CDR2 are MNHNS and SASEGT. As DNA, the CDR3 is TGTGCCAGCAGAGGAGGGTATAATTCACCCCTCCACTTT. Protein product: CASRGGYNSPLHF.

The gene calls are TRBV7-6 and TRBJ2-2, with D perhaps TRBD2 (5 bases). CDR3 length: 15 amino acids. The V and J ends lost 1 base and 3 bases respectively, with 9 bases between them. The germline V gene encodes CDR1 SGHVS and CDR2 FNYEAQ. CDR3 nucleotides: TGTGCCAGCAGCTTAGTATTCGGGGACACCGGGGAGCTGTTTTTT. It yields the protein CASSLVFGDTGELFF.

This chain connects TRBV4-1 to TRBJ2-7, with D maybe TRBD1 (6 bases). Trimming pared 5 bases from V and 6 bases from J, leaving 20 bases between. This CDR3 comprises 15 residues. Germline lookup yields CDR1 MGHRA and CDR2 YSYEKL. CDR3: CASSAPGHDRSEQYF. In nucleotides, the CDR3 is TGCGCCAGCAGCGCACCGGGACACGACCGCTCCGAGCAGTACTTC.

The rearrangement links TRBV9 to TRBJ2-3, with 12 bases fitting TRBD2. The CDR3 totals 15 residues. Germline assignment: CDR1 SGDLS and CDR2 YYNGEE. J gave up 5 bases and V 0 bases, and 1 base lay outside the gene matches. The CDR3 sequence: CASSVGLAGEDTQYF. The CDR3 nucleotides read TGTGCCAGCAGCGTAGGACTAGCGGGGGAAGATACGCAGTATTTT.

The V gene is TRBV28, the J gene TRBJ2-7, with no clear D. The germline CDR1 and CDR2 sequences are MDHEN and SYDVKM. V lost 8 bases and J 0 bases, leaving 14 bases between the germline ends. The CDR3 is made up of 14 amino acids. CDR3 in amino acids: CASVRHTSSYEQYF. The DNA of the CDR3 is TGTGCCAGCGTCCGACACACGAGCTCCTACGAGCAGTACTTC.

The gene calls are TRBV6-4 and TRBJ2-3, with D possibly being TRBD2 (5 bases). The CDR3 contains 16 residues. From germline, CDR1 is MRHNA and CDR2 SNTAGT. The germline V and J ends were trimmed by 0 bases and 0 bases, with 10 bases remaining between them. As DNA, the CDR3 is TGTGCCAGCAGTGACTCAGGGAGCGCCAGCACAGATACGCAGTATTTT. Its translation: CASSDSGSASTDTQYF.

The chain combines TRBV15 with TRBJ1-6, with D unclear. The CDR3 runs to 13 residues. Trimming took 1 base from V and 5 from J, leaving 3 bases between them. In germline, CDR1 is LNHNV, CDR2 YYDKDF (reference sequence). As DNA, the CDR3 is TGTGCCACCAGCAGAGCAAATAATTCACCCCTCCACTTT. Its translation is CATSRANNSPLHF.

The rearrangement links TRBV5-6 to TRBJ2-1, with D unclear. CDR3 length: 14 amino acids. The germline gives CDR1 SGHDT, CDR2 YYEEEE. Trimming took off 3 bases at V and 7 bases at J, with 14 bases between the two ends. CDR3 region: CASSSEVPLNEQFF. CDR3 nucleotide sequence: TGTGCCAGCAGCTCCGAGGTACCCTTAAATGAGCAGTTCTTC.

The chain has TRBV5-1 and TRBJ2-1, with TRBD2 matching 9 bases. With 4 bases clipped from V and 5 bases from J, the junction kept 7 bases outside the gene matches. This CDR3 contains 15 residues. CDR1 and CDR2 from the germline V gene are SGHRS and YFSETQ. This chain's CDR3 is CASSPLAGFDNEQFF. The CDR3, as DNA: TGCGCCAGCAGCCCCCTAGCGGGGTTCGACAATGAGCAGTTCTTC.

The chain joins TRBV7-8 to TRBJ1-2, with D possibly matching TRBD1 (5 bases). CDR1 and CDR2 from the germline V gene are SGHVS and FQNEAQ. This CDR3 region has 13 residues. The germline V and J ends were trimmed by 1 base and 8 bases, with 11 bases remaining between them. CDR3 in amino acids: CASSLGGGRGYTF. The CDR3 DNA follows: TGTGCCAGCAGCTTAGGGGGGGGAAGGGGCTACACCTTC.

V and J are TRBV9 and TRBJ2-3, with 9 nucleotides matching TRBD1. The germline gives CDR1 SGDLS, CDR2 YYNGEE. The junction had 5 bases not matched to a gene; V was cut back by 3 bases and J by 6 bases. CDR3 length equals 14 residues. CDR3 DNA sequence: TGTGCCAGCAGCGACCGGACAGGGGTTGATACGCAGTATTTT. Protein: CASSDRTGVDTQYF.

This clone was recorded a few times. This CDR3 is CASSSPDRLWFGYTF. CDR3 bases: TGTGCCAGCAGCTCCCCGGACAGGCTATGGTTTGGCTACACCTTC. The J gene is TRBJ1-2, the V gene TRBV7-2; 7 positions agree with TRBD1. CDR1 SGHTA and CDR2 FQGNSA come from the germline V gene. The CDR3 extends over 15 amino acids. Trimming at V came to 4 bases and at J to 7 bases, leaving 12 bases not matched to a gene.

The chain has TRBV10-3 and TRBJ2-4; weak D call: TRBD1 (6 bases). The CDR3 covers 14 residues. V lost 0 bases and J 12 bases, leaving 15 bases between the germline ends. From germline, CDR1 is ENHRY and CDR2 SYGVKD. The CDR3 loop reads CAISESQGLDSQYF. The CDR3 bases are TGTGCCATCAGTGAGTCACAGGGTTTGGACAGTCAGTACTTC.

The chain carries TRBV5-4 and TRBJ2-7, with 8 nucleotides matching TRBD1. This CDR3 region has 16 residues. V shed 4 bases, J shed 5 bases, and the junction held 14 bases outside the gene matches. The germline gives CDR1 SGHNT, CDR2 YYREEE (reference sequence). The CDR3 DNA is TGTGCCAGCAGCCCCGGGACAGGTCCCCTGCCTCACGAGCAGTACTTC. Its translation is CASSPGTGPLPHEQYF. Complete variable domain (other parts from reference TRBV5-4 and TRBJ2-7): ETGVTQSPTHLIKTRGQQVTLRCSSQSGHNTVSWYQQALGQGPQFIFQYYREEENGRGNFPPRFSGLQFPNYSSELNVNALELDDSALYLCASSPGTGPLPHEQYFGPGTRLTVT.

Regarding this clone: Other DNA sequences in the same sample also yield this CDR3. This chain uses TRBV5-1 with TRBJ2-1; 8 bases line up with TRBD1. V gave up 4 bases and J gave up 3 bases; unmatched junction bases: 6. The CDR3 runs to 15 residues. Germline V gives CDR1 SGHRS, CDR2 YFSETQ. CDR3 DNA: TGCGCCAGCAGCCCTGGGACAGGTCTCTACAATGAGCAGTTCTTC. This translates into CASSPGTGLYNEQFF.

Regarding this clone: Other nucleotide sequences from this sample produce the same CDR3. The genes are TRBV6-6 and TRBJ2-1; TRBD1 matches at 11 bases. J lost 7 bases, V lost 0 bases, and 5 bases had no gene match. Germline lookup yields CDR1 MNHNY and CDR2 SVGAGI (reference sequence). The CDR3 loop spans 16 amino acids. CDR3 sequence: CASSYSGGQGGNEQFF. CDR3 DNA sequence: TGTGCCAGCAGTTACTCGGGGGGACAGGGGGGGAATGAGCAGTTCTTC.

This rearrangement joins TRBV19 to TRBJ1-2; TRBD1 matches 7 bases. V gave up 2 bases and J gave up 1 base; unmatched junction bases: 4. The CDR3 runs to 15 residues. Germline assignment: CDR1 LNHDA and CDR2 SQIVND (reference sequence). The CDR3 DNA reads TGTGCCAGTAGTATAAATACAGGGGATAACTATGGCTACACCTTC. Translation: CASSINTGDNYGYTF.

Turning to this clone: The junction shows a germline mismatch at one end, possibly a read error. The chain carries TRBV7-7 and TRBJ2-5; either TRBD1 or TRBD2 may supply D (5 bases each). Germline-derived CDR1 and CDR2 are SSHAT and FNYEAQ (reference sequence). The CDR3 loop spans 13 amino acids. CDR3 loop: CASSLGAGETQYF. The CDR3 DNA reads as TGTGCTAGCAGCTTAGGGGCGGGTGAGACCCAGTACTTC.

The J gene is TRBJ2-3, the V gene TRBV4-3, with 7 bases identical to TRBD1. The CDR3 has 16 amino acids. CDR1 and CDR2 (germline): LGHNA, YSLEER. Trimming at V came to 1 base and at J to 5 bases, leaving 9 bases not matched to a gene. The CDR3 spells CASSQASDRAGDTQYF. In DNA form, the CDR3 reads TGCGCCAGCAGCCAAGCCTCCGACAGGGCCGGAGATACGCAGTATTTT.

The rearrangement uses TRBV19 and TRBJ2-2, with D maybe TRBD1 (5 bases). Trimming stripped 10 bases from V and 1 base from J, with 10 bases between. Germline values: CDR1 LNHDA, CDR2 SQIVND (reference sequence). This CDR3 has 13 amino acids. In nucleotides, the CDR3 is TGTGCCATCGGCACAGGGAACACCGGGGAGCTGTTTTTT. Translated: CAIGTGNTGELFF. The variable domain in full, completed from reference TRBV19 and TRBJ2-2, reads DGGITQSPKYLFRKEGQNVTLSCEQNLNHDAMYWYRQDPGQGLRLIYYSQIVNDFQKGDIAEGYSVSREKKESFPLTVTSAQKNPTAFYLCAIGTGNTGELFFGEGSRLTVL.

This chain links TRBV7-9 with TRBJ1-4; D is undetermined. The CDR3 runs to 13 residues. Deletions cut 1 base from V and 8 bases from J, with 8 bases between. The germline V gene encodes CDR1 SEHNR and CDR2 FQNEAQ (reference sequence). CDR3 sequence reads: CASSLVVQEKLFF. DNA of the CDR3: TGTGCCAGCAGCTTAGTGGTGCAGGAAAAACTGTTTTTT.

The rearrangement joins TRBV27 to TRBJ2-5, with a possible D match to TRBD2 (6 bases). The J call is in doubt because the DNA end fits TRBJ2-7 better. The CDR3 is 17 residues long. Germline assignment: CDR1 MNHEY and CDR2 SMNVEV (reference sequence). The CDR3 nucleotides read TGTGCCAGCAGCATGGACTACGGCTGGGCGGGACCCCACGAGCAGTACTTC. Protein sequence: CASSMDYGWAGPHEQYF.

The chain couples TRBV4-1 to TRBJ1-5; 8 bases line up with TRBD1. CDR1 is MGHRA and CDR2 is YSYEKL in the germline V gene. V trimming: 3 bases; J trimming: 4 bases; junction bases outside the gene matches: 17. The CDR3 extends over 19 amino acids. CDR3 bases: TGCGCCAGCAGCCACCCCGACTCCCGGACAGGGTATGGAAATCAGCCCCAGCATTTT. This codes for CASSHPDSRTGYGNQPQHF.

The J gene is TRBJ2-1, the V gene TRBV4-3; D is perhaps TRBD2 (6 bases). The CDR3 runs to 15 residues. The V gene's germline CDR1 is LGHNA and CDR2 YSLEER. Trimming took off 1 base at V and 7 bases at J, with 14 bases between the two ends. CDR3 sequence reads: CASSQVVTSSNEQFF. In DNA form, the CDR3 reads TGCGCCAGCAGCCAAGTAGTTACTAGCTCGAATGAGCAGTTCTTC.

The chain uses TRBV30 and TRBJ1-1, with TRBD1 matching over 9 bases. Germline CDR1 is GTSNPN and CDR2 is SVGIG (reference sequence). The CDR3 is 14 residues long. V trimming: 1 base; J trimming: 5 bases; junction bases outside the gene matches: 5. The CDR3 region has the DNA TGTGCCTGGAGTGCGGGACAGGGATGGACTGAAGCTTTCTTT. Its protein is CAWSAGQGWTEAFF.

For the CDR3, the DNA is TGTGCTAGTGGTTCTCCGGGACAGGGAGAAAATGAGCAGTTCTTC. This sequence encodes CASGSPGQGENEQFF. The chain employs TRBV12-5 and TRBJ2-1; 9 bases map to TRBD1. CDR3 size: 15 residues. Germline V gene lookup returns CDR1 LGHNT and CDR2 FRNRAP. V shed 4 bases and J 7 bases; nucleotides not matched to a gene: 8.

V is TRBV4-2 and J is TRBJ1-5, with a weak D call TRBD1 (5 bases). V dropped 2 bases and J dropped 3 bases, with 11 bases sitting between them. The CDR3 spans 15 residues. Per the germline V gene, CDR1 is LGHNA and CDR2 is YNFKEQ. CDR3 DNA: TGTGCCAGCAGCCAACCAGGGTCCCACAATCAGCCCCAGCATTTT. This codes for CASSQPGSHNQPQHF.

This clone was detected only a few times. V and J are TRBV18 and TRBJ2-1; 7 bases are shared with TRBD1. Unmatched junction bases numbered 5, after V lost 6 bases and J lost 0 bases. The CDR3 consists of 15 residues. Germline V lookup: CDR1 KGHSH, CDR2 LQKENI. DNA of the CDR3: TGTGCCAGCTCCCCGGGACAGAGCTCCTACAATGAGCAGTTCTTC. It codes for CASSPGQSSYNEQFF.